Given below is one T cell receptor (beta chain) in context. This record comes from a study of CD8 T cells in Susac syndrome. The authors reverse transcribed roughly 0.5 to 1 ug RNA with random hexamers. immunoSEQ multiplex PCR amplified TCR beta CDR3 across 54 Vbeta, 13 Jbeta. TCRdb passed the immunoSEQ multiplex PCR reads through MiXCR, listing each CDR3 protein once. The repertoire holds roughly 120,000 distinct CDR3 sequences, approximately 95% seen once, with approximately 0.31% in the top ten. Germline loops: CDR1 MDHEN, CDR2 SYDVKM. CDR3 size: 14 residues. V lost 6 bases, J lost 3 bases, and 8 bases stayed unmatched. CD8+ and CD4+ T cells circulating in blood were sequenced for TCR beta. TEMRA cells were FACS-enriched and CD8+ and CD4+ T cells negatively isolated.

Sequenced input: CD8+ T cells from PBMCs. The clonotype comes from a human donor with multiple sclerosis. The V call is TRBV28, the J call TRBJ2-7; 7 bases line up with TRBD1. CDR3 sequence reads: CASSAARTGYEQYF. The CDR3 DNA is TGTGCCAGCAGCGCGGCTAGGACAGGCTACGAGCAGTACTTC.